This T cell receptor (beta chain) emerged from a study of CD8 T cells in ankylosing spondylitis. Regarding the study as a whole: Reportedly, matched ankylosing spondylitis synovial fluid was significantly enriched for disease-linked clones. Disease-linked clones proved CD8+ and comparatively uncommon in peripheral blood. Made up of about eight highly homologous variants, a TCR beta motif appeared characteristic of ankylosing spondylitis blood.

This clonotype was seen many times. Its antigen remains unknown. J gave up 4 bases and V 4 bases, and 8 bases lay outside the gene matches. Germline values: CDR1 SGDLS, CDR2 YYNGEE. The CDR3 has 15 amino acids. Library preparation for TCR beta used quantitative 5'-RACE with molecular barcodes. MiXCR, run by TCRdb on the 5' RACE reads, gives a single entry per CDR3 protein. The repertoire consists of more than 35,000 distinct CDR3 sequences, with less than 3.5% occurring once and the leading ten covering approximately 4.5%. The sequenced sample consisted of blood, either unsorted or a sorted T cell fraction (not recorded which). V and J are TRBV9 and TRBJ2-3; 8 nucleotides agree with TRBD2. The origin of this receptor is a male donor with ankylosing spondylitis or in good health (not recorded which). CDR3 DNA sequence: TGTGCCAGCAGCTCGGCGGGGGGTTGGGCAGATACGCAGTATTTT. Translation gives CASSSAGGWADTQYF. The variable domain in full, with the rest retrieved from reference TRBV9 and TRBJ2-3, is DSGVTQTPKHLITATGQRVTLRCSPRSGDLSVYWYQQSLDQGLQFLIQYYNGEERAKGNILERFSAQQFPDLHSELNLSSLELGDSALYFCASSSAGGWADTQYFGPGTRLTVL.